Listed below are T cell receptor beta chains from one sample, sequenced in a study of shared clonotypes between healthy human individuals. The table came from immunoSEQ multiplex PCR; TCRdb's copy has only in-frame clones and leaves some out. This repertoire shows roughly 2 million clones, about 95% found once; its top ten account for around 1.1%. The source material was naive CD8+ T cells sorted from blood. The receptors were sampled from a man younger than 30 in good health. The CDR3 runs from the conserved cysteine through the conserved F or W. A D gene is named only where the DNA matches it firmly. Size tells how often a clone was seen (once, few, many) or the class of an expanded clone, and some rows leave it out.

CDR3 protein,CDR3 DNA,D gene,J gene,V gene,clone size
CASGQNTEAFF,TGTGCTAGTGGTCAGAACACTGAAGCTTTCTTT,.,TRBJ1-1,TRBV12-5,.
CASSFLGASYEQYF,TGTGCCAGCAGCTTTTTGGGGGCATCCTACGAGCAGTACTTC,.,TRBJ2-7,TRBV5-4,once
CASSPIATAETQYF,TGTGCCAGCAGCCCGATAGCTACCGCGGAGACCCAGTACTTC,.,TRBJ2-5,TRBV9,once
CASSYGGLDYEQYF,TGTGCCAGCAGTTATGGGGGACTAGACTACGAGCAGTACTTC,TRBD2,TRBJ2-7,TRBV9,.
CASSVEEGFVYEQYF,TGTGCCAGCAGCGTAGAGGAGGGGTTCGTTTACGAGCAGTACTTC,.,TRBJ2-7,TRBV9,.
CASSSSGGGYGYTF,TGTGCCAGCAGTTCTTCAGGGGGCGGCTATGGCTACACCTTC,TRBD1,TRBJ1-2,TRBV6-5,.
CASSKTDEKNTEAFF,TGTGCTAGCAGTAAAACGGATGAAAAGAACACTGAAGCTTTCTTT,.,TRBJ1-1,TRBV7-7,once
CASSRRTASTDTQYF,TGTGCCAGCAGTCGTCGGACAGCGAGCACAGATACGCAGTATTTT,.,TRBJ2-3,TRBV27,.
CASSARRVAQLAEQYF,TGTGCCAGCAGCGCCCGTCGGGTAGCGCAATTGGCCGAGCAGTACTTC,.,TRBJ2-7,TRBV9,.
CAWSVLGVGTEAFF,TGTGCCTGGAGTGTACTAGGGGTCGGCACTGAAGCTTTCTTT,.,TRBJ1-1,TRBV30,.
CASSFGMDYEQYF,TGTGCCAGCAGTTTCGGAATGGACTACGAGCAGTACTTC,.,TRBJ2-7,TRBV27,.
CASSLEGKLYEQYF,TGTGCCAGCAGCTTAGAAGGGAAGCTCTACGAGCAGTACTTC,.,TRBJ2-7,TRBV7-8,.
CASSFTGENYGYTF,TGTGCCAGCAGTTTCACAGGGGAGAACTATGGCTACACCTTC,TRBD1,TRBJ1-2,TRBV27,.
CASGRTTEAFF,TGTGCCAGCGGTAGAACAACTGAAGCTTTCTTT,.,TRBJ1-1,TRBV7-2,.
CATSRDMGSGGYTF,TGTGCCACCAGCAGAGATATGGGATCCGGTGGCTACACCTTC,.,TRBJ1-2,TRBV15,.
CASSQHIRDTEAFF,TGCGCCAGCAGCCAACACATCCGGGACACTGAAGCTTTCTTT,.,TRBJ1-1,TRBV4-1,.
CASSLLAGGLREQFF,TGTGCCAGCAGTTTATTAGCGGGGGGGCTGAGGGAGCAGTTCTTC,TRBD2,TRBJ2-1,TRBV27,.
CASEGQRNEQFF,TGTGCCAGCGAAGGGCAGAGGAATGAGCAGTTCTTC,.,TRBJ2-1,TRBV7-9,.
CASSADFYEQYF,TGTGCCAGCAGCGCGGACTTCTACGAGCAGTACTTC,.,TRBJ2-7,TRBV5-4,.
CASSVDRANTEAFF,TGTGCCAGCAGCGTGGACAGGGCGAACACTGAAGCTTTCTTT,TRBD1,TRBJ1-1,TRBV9,.